A single sample is the source of the 23 T cell receptor beta chains below, sequenced in a study of PD-1 blockade in classical Hodgkin lymphoma. Exposure to brentuximab vedotin varied, and each patient had relapsed following autologous stem cell transplantation. TCRdb keeps only in-frame clones here, not all; method: immunoSEQ multiplex PCR. The profile shows 130,000 to 150,000 clones, 78% of them singletons. The specimen was peripheral blood mononuclear cells (PBMCs), collected before the second cycle of nivolumab. These receptors were collected from a human donor with classical Hodgkin lymphoma.

CDR3 amino acids: CASSAGTGSFYEQYF. The CDR3 DNA follows: TGTGCCAGCAGCGCGGGGACAGGGAGTTTCTACGAGCAGTACTTC. The J gene is TRBJ2-7, the V gene TRBV7-2; TRBD1 matches 9 bases. Germline lookup yields CDR1 SGHTA and CDR2 FQGNSA. The CDR3 sequence is 15 residues long. Losses at the gene ends were 5 bases for V and 3 bases for J; bases not matched to a gene: 8.

This clone appeared once. The CDR3 spells CASSQDSLAGAETQYF. In nucleotides, the CDR3 is TGTGCCAGCAGCCAAGATAGCCTAGCGGGGGCGGAGACCCAGTACTTC. The chain has TRBV4-2 and TRBJ2-5, with 10 positions matching TRBD2. CDR1 LGHNA and CDR2 YNFKEQ come from the germline V gene. The V gene end was trimmed by 0 bases and the J gene end by 5 bases; junction bases not matched to a gene: 6. The CDR3 has 16 amino acids.

The chain links TRBV18 to TRBJ1-5; D might be TRBD1 (5 bases). This CDR3 is 14 amino acids long. Germline CDR1 reads KGHSH; CDR2 reads LQKENI. V lost 3 bases and J 5 bases, leaving 11 bases between the germline ends. The CDR3 DNA follows: TGTGCCAGCTCACCGGGGACGGGGGATCAGCCCCAGCATTTT. Residues: CASSPGTGDQPQHF.

The chain joins TRBV5-6 to TRBJ1-1; possible D gene TRBD1, 5 bases. The V and J ends lost 6 bases and 4 bases respectively, with 7 bases between them. The CDR3 length is 11 residues. Germline assignment: CDR1 SGHDT and CDR2 YYEEEE. CDR3 nucleotide sequence: TGTGCCAGCACGGGGGGCACTGAAGCTTTCTTT. Amino acid sequence: CASTGGTEAFF.

Notes on this clone: This CDR3 is also generated by other DNA sequences in the sample. This chain links TRBV9 with TRBJ2-2; D remains ambiguous. Germline CDR1 SGDLS, CDR2 YYNGEE. The CDR3 covers 14 residues. V was cut by 0 bases and J by 3 bases, with 6 bases left in between. The CDR3 spells CASSVEGDTGELFF. In DNA, the CDR3 is TGTGCCAGCAGCGTAGAGGGTGACACCGGGGAGCTGTTTTTT.

The chain links TRBV7-3 to TRBJ2-3; possible D gene TRBD2, 5 bases. The CDR3 is 16 amino acids. Germline V CDR1 and CDR2: SGHTA, FQGTGA. The ends were cut back, 0 bases at V and 2 bases at J, with 12 bases in the middle. The CDR3 nucleotides are TGTGCCAGCAGCTTAACTGCCCTAGCCCACACAGATACGCAGTATTTT. Translated: CASSLTALAHTDTQYF.

The DNA of the CDR3 is TGTGCCAGCAGCCGGGGGCAGAACTATGGCTACACCTTC. Translating gives CASSRGQNYGYTF. The chain is built from TRBV14 and TRBJ1-2, with D possibly TRBD1 on 6 matching bases. With 4 bases removed from V and 2 bases from J, the gap between germline ends came to 8 bases. The CDR3 runs 13 residues. CDR1 and CDR2 (germline): SGHDN, FVKESK.

The gene calls are TRBV6-5 and TRBJ1-3, with a possible D match to TRBD1 (6 bases). The CDR3 loop spans 16 amino acids. V was pared by 0 bases and J by 0 bases, with 9 bases between. In germline, CDR1 is MNHEY, CDR2 SVGAGI. CDR3 DNA sequence: TGTGCCAGCAGTTACTCGAAGGGGGACTCTGGAAACACCATATATTTT. Translation: CASSYSKGDSGNTIYF.

This clone has only a few counts. The chain couples TRBV25-1 to TRBJ1-2; TRBD1 might be the D (6 bases). This CDR3 spans 13 amino acids. Germline CDR1 MGHDK, CDR2 SYGVNS. Trimming removed 4 bases from V and 8 bases from J, with 14 bases in between. The CDR3 here is CASSVPGAGGYTF. Written as DNA, the CDR3 is TGTGCCAGCAGTGTCCCAGGGGCTGGGGGCTACACCTTC.

V gene TRBV11-1 combines with J gene TRBJ2-2; no definite D call. V was shortened by 1 base and J by 5 bases, with 14 bases between the two germline ends. From germline, CDR1 is SGHAT and CDR2 FQDESV (reference sequence). The CDR3 covers 16 residues. This CDR3 reads CASSLDRSFLTGELFF. Written as DNA, the CDR3 is TGTGCCAGCAGCTTAGATCGGAGCTTTTTGACCGGGGAGCTGTTTTTT. The full variable domain, rest sourced from reference TRBV11-1 and TRBJ2-2, is EAEVAQSPRYKITEKSQAVAFWCDPISGHATLYWYRQILGQGPELLVQFQDESVVDDSQLPKDRFSAERLKGVDSTLKIQPAELGDSAMYLCASSLDRSFLTGELFFGEGSRLTVL.

The chain is built from TRBV5-4 and TRBJ2-1; 8 bases line up with TRBD1. Germline V lookup: CDR1 SGHNT, CDR2 YYREEE (reference sequence). V lost 4 bases and J lost 5; bases outside the gene matches: 8. The CDR3 contains 15 residues. In nucleotides, the CDR3 is TGTGCCAGCAGCGTCGGGACAGGCGTTAACAATGAGCAGTTCTTC. Translating it yields CASSVGTGVNNEQFF.

This clone showed up just a few times. The chain employs TRBV2 and TRBJ2-7, with TRBD1 identical over 9 bases. CDR1 SNHLY and CDR2 FYNNEI come from the germline V gene. The CDR3 covers 14 residues. The trim removed 7 bases at V and 6 bases at J, leaving 10 bases unmatched. In DNA form, the CDR3 reads TGTGCCAGCACCAGAGGCAGGACAGGGGTCGAGCAGTACTTC. Amino acids: CASTRGRTGVEQYF.

The chain uses TRBV7-2 and TRBJ1-2; D ambiguous. V gave up 1 base and J gave up 6 bases, with 12 bases separating them. The germline V gene has CDR1 SGHTA and CDR2 FQGNSA. The CDR3 runs 14 residues. The CDR3 DNA reads TGTGCCAGCAGCTTAGTTGGCGCCGATAATGGCTACACCTTC. This gives the protein CASSLVGADNGYTF.

The V call is TRBV2, the J call TRBJ2-2, with D unclear. Germline V lookup: CDR1 SNHLY, CDR2 FYNNEI. CDR3 length: 14 amino acids. Trimming took 6 bases from V and 3 from J, leaving 11 bases between them. CDR3 coding DNA: TGTGCCAGCAGCCTGGAGTGGGACACCGGGGAGCTGTTTTTT. Encoded protein: CASSLEWDTGELFF.

The genes are TRBV7-9 and TRBJ2-1, with D maybe TRBD2 (6 bases). The CDR3 has 15 residues. Trimming shortened V by 0 bases and J by 7 bases, and 13 bases separated the two germline ends. In germline, CDR1 is SEHNR, CDR2 FQNEAQ (reference sequence). The CDR3 DNA follows: TGTGCCAGCAGCTTAGCGCCGGGACTCCTGAATGAGCAGTTCTTC. This gives the protein CASSLAPGLLNEQFF.

The chain employs TRBV5-5 and TRBJ2-1; 7 bases map to TRBD2. Per germline, CDR1 SGHKS and CDR2 YYEKEE (reference sequence). The CDR3 spans 17 residues. V shed 0 bases, J shed 3 bases, and the junction held 9 bases outside the gene matches. This CDR3 is CASSLAVGASGYNEQFF. CDR3 nucleotides: TGTGCCAGCAGCTTGGCCGTCGGGGCTAGCGGCTACAATGAGCAGTTCTTC.

The chain uses TRBV7-9 and TRBJ1-6; tentative D call: TRBD1 (5 bases). V was trimmed by 1 base and J by 9 bases, leaving 13 bases between them. This CDR3 has 15 residues. CDR1 and CDR2 from the germline V gene are SEHNR and FQNEAQ (reference sequence). CDR3 loop: CASSLEWERGSPLHF. CDR3 bases: TGTGCCAGCAGCTTAGAGTGGGAAAGGGGTTCACCCCTCCACTTT.

The J gene is TRBJ1-3, the V gene TRBV2, with D unresolved. Germline CDR1 reads SNHLY; CDR2 reads FYNNEI. The CDR3 covers 14 residues. Trimming left V 0 bases short and J 4 bases short, with 7 bases between. DNA for the CDR3: TGTGCCAGCAGTGAAGCGCACAGCGGAAACACCATATATTTT. Protein sequence: CASSEAHSGNTIYF.

V and J are TRBV2 and TRBJ2-5; maybe TRBD1 (6 bases). The J call may be mistaken, given a closer DNA end match to TRBJ2-7. Germline values: CDR1 SNHLY, CDR2 FYNNEI. CDR3 length: 13 residues. The CDR3: CATLVRDNYEQYF. CDR3 nucleotide sequence: TGTGCCACCCTAGTCCGGGACAACTACGAGCAGTACTTC.

The V and J genes are TRBV9 and TRBJ2-7; D gene unclear. The CDR3 length is 13 residues. V lost 0 bases, J lost 1 base, and 5 bases lay in between. The germline CDR1 and CDR2 sequences are SGDLS and YYNGEE. The CDR3 nucleotides read TGTGCCAGCAGCGTAGGGGCGTCCTACGAGCAGTACTTC. Encoded protein: CASSVGASYEQYF.

This clone appeared a few times. This chain links TRBV6-1 with TRBJ1-6, with TRBD1 as a possible D gene (6 bases). CDR3 size: 16 residues. V lost 2 bases and J 5 bases, leaving 13 bases between the germline ends. CDR1 and CDR2 from the germline V gene are MNHNS and SASEGT. CDR3 DNA: TGTGCCAGCAGTGAAATCCCGGCAGGGGATAATTCACCCCTCCACTTT. This translates into CASSEIPAGDNSPLHF.

The chain couples TRBV28 to TRBJ1-1; no reliable D call. The length of the CDR3 is 14 residues. The V and J ends lost 6 bases and 2 bases respectively, with 13 bases between them. Germline CDR1 reads MDHEN; CDR2 reads SYDVKM. The CDR3 region is CASSRWGLNTEAFF. CDR3 nucleotide sequence: TGTGCCAGCAGCCGCTGGGGATTAAACACTGAAGCTTTCTTT.

The chain recombines TRBV7-6 with TRBJ1-2; D gene uncertain. This CDR3 region has 16 residues. The germline CDR1 and CDR2 sequences are SGHVS and FNYEAQ. V gave up 5 bases and J gave up 0 bases, with 16 bases separating them. The DNA for the CDR3 is TGTGCCAGCAGCCCGCGGATGGCGGATACTAACTATGGCTACACCTTC. It specifies CASSPRMADTNYGYTF.